These 26 T cell receptor beta chains came from one sample sequenced in a study of cytomegalovirus exposure and HLA in healthy donors. Sequenced by immunoSEQ multiplex PCR; TCRdb stores in-frame clones only, minus some. The sample has 80,000 to 100,000 clones; 87% are singletons. The sequenced sample consisted of PBMCs. These receptors came from a woman in her 30s in good health and CMV-seronegative.

The chain links TRBV5-6 to TRBJ1-1; no firm D call. The germline V and J ends were trimmed by 0 bases and 4 bases, with 7 bases remaining between them. Germline V gene data show CDR1 as SGHDT and CDR2 as YYEEEE. The CDR3 length is 13 residues. CDR3 sequence: CASSLASGTEAFF. DNA of the CDR3: TGTGCCAGCAGCTTGGCTAGTGGCACTGAAGCTTTCTTT.

This clone has a handful of counts. The CDR3 protein is CASSPRQGGPTGELFF. As DNA, the CDR3 is TGTGCCAGCAGCCCAAGACAGGGTGGACCCACCGGGGAGCTGTTTTTT. This chain uses TRBV5-4 with TRBJ2-2; 7 bases line up with TRBD1. CDR3 length equals 16 residues. V was clipped by 4 bases and J by 4 bases; unmatched bases: 10. The germline gives CDR1 SGHNT, CDR2 YYREEE (reference sequence).

The chain employs TRBV6-1 and TRBJ1-2; the D is unclear. The germline CDR1 and CDR2 sequences are MNHNS and SASEGT. CDR3 length equals 14 residues. V lost 2 bases and J lost 4, with 11 bases in between. This CDR3 reads CASSEYEFGYGYTF. DNA of the CDR3: TGTGCCAGCAGTGAATATGAGTTTGGCTATGGCTACACCTTC.

The rearrangement joins TRBV5-6 to TRBJ2-7; 8 bases map to TRBD2. The V gene's germline CDR1 is SGHDT and CDR2 YYEEEE. Trimming took 2 bases from V and 1 from J; bases not matched to a gene: 11. There are 17 residues in the CDR3. The CDR3 is CASSFGGWAGGSYEQYF. CDR3 bases: TGTGCCAGCAGCTTTGGAGGCTGGGCGGGGGGTTCCTACGAGCAGTACTTC.

V usage is TRBV6-1 and J usage is TRBJ2-7, with D possibly being TRBD1 (6 bases). This CDR3 contains 12 residues. Germline CDR1 MNHNS, CDR2 SASEGT. V was trimmed by 7 bases and J by 3 bases, leaving 10 bases between them. The CDR3 DNA is TGTGCCAGCACCATACAGGGCTACGAGCAGTACTTC. As protein: CASTIQGYEQYF.

This chain uses TRBV7-3 with TRBJ2-7; TRBD1 is a possible D gene (6 bases). The V gene lost 0 bases and the J gene lost 3 bases, with 18 bases spanning the gap. The CDR3 runs 17 residues. Germline CDR1 is SGHTA and CDR2 is FQGTGA. The CDR3 reads CASSLTSETGSVYEQYF. The CDR3 nucleotides read TGTGCCAGCAGCTTAACGAGCGAGACAGGATCGGTCTACGAGCAGTACTTC.

The gene calls are TRBV4-1 and TRBJ2-3; TRBD2 matches at 9 bases. CDR1 is MGHRA, CDR2 YSYEKL, per germline. V shed 8 bases, J shed 4 bases, and the junction held 7 bases outside the gene matches. The CDR3 contains 14 residues. CDR3: CASGRERGADTQYF. CDR3 DNA: TGCGCCAGCGGTCGCGAGCGGGGGGCAGATACGCAGTATTTT.

The V call is TRBV7-6, the J call TRBJ2-1; D gene uncertain. Germline loops: CDR1 SGHVS, CDR2 FNYEAQ. This CDR3 is built from 14 residues. Trimming took off 4 bases at V and 8 bases at J, with 15 bases between the two ends. The CDR3: CASSSLTGNDEQFF. DNA for the CDR3: TGTGCCAGCAGCTCTTTGACTGGCAACGATGAGCAGTTCTTC.

In the case of this clone: In the same sample, other DNA sequences code for this CDR3. The V call is TRBV5-1, the J call TRBJ2-1; 13 nucleotides match TRBD2. The CDR3 consists of 15 residues. Germline assignment: CDR1 SGHRS and CDR2 YFSETQ. Losses at the gene ends were 3 bases for V and 6 bases for J; bases not matched to a gene: 3. CDR3 protein: CASSSGLAGPNEQFF. CDR3 DNA sequence: TGCGCCAGCAGCTCGGGACTAGCGGGACCCAATGAGCAGTTCTTC.

This clone was detected only once. The chain combines TRBV7-9 with TRBJ1-1; D is unresolved. V was trimmed by 5 bases and J by 5 bases, leaving 21 bases between them. From germline, CDR1 is SEHNR and CDR2 FQNEAQ (reference sequence). This CDR3 comprises 16 residues. CDR3 bases: TGTGCCAGCAGCCGCCCCGTTGGGGTAGCGGGGACTGAAGCTTTCTTT. It yields the protein CASSRPVGVAGTEAFF.

The V gene is TRBV6-1, the J gene TRBJ2-1; possibly TRBD1 for D (6 bases). CDR3 length: 14 residues. Germline V gene lookup returns CDR1 MNHNS and CDR2 SASEGT. Trimming removed 10 bases from V and 2 bases from J, with 15 bases in between. CDR3 loop: CATRGTSTYNEQFF. The CDR3 nucleotides are TGTGCCACCCGAGGGACATCCACCTACAATGAGCAGTTCTTC.

The chain has TRBV27 and TRBJ2-5, with D maybe TRBD2 (6 bases). V lost 3 bases, J lost 5 bases, and 16 bases lay in between. Per germline, CDR1 MNHEY and CDR2 SMNVEV (reference sequence). This CDR3 contains 15 residues. CDR3 protein: CASSFLGGVEETQYF. Written as DNA, the CDR3 is TGTGCCAGCAGTTTCCTCGGGGGAGTGGAGGAGACCCAGTACTTC.

The V and J genes are TRBV15 and TRBJ2-5, with TRBD1 identical over 7 bases. With V trimmed by 0 bases and J by 5 bases, 6 bases remained unmatched. CDR3 size: 15 residues. Germline CDR1 LNHNV, CDR2 YYDKDF (reference sequence). The CDR3 loop is CATSRESTGRETQYF. The CDR3, as DNA: TGTGCCACCAGCAGAGAATCGACAGGGCGGGAGACCCAGTACTTC.

This chain joins TRBV6-1 and TRBJ2-5; 7 nucleotides line up with TRBD2. This CDR3 is 15 amino acids long. Germline CDR1 and CDR2: MNHNS and SASEGT. The ends lost 1 base at V and 9 bases at J; junction bases unmatched: 11. The CDR3 nucleotides are TGTGCCAGCAGTGAAGTGGCGGGAGATCCCCTGGCCCAGTACTTC. It is translated as CASSEVAGDPLAQYF.

The chain couples TRBV2 to TRBJ1-1; D is unresolved. The V and J ends lost 11 bases and 0 bases respectively, with 16 bases between them. Germline CDR1 is SNHLY and CDR2 is FYNNEI. The CDR3 length is 14 residues. CDR3 sequence (DNA): TGTGCCTTAAAGGCGGGCCGATTGAACACTGAAGCTTTCTTT. As protein: CALKAGRLNTEAFF.

DNA of the CDR3: TGTGCCAGCAGCGTAGACCCTGACGGGGGAAACACCATATATTTT. Translation: CASSVDPDGGNTIYF. The chain uses TRBV9 and TRBJ1-3; D gene ambiguous. CDR3 length: 15 amino acids. Looked up from germline, CDR1 is SGDLS and CDR2 is YYNGEE. V was clipped by 0 bases and J by 4 bases, with 11 bases between them.

In DNA, the CDR3 is TGTGCCAGCGGGGCGCAGGCTGGAAACACCATATATTTT. Amino acids: CASGAQAGNTIYF. V usage is TRBV5-5 and J usage is TRBJ1-3; D might be TRBD1 (5 bases). The CDR3 sequence is 13 residues long. Trimming cost V 7 bases and J 2 bases, with 10 bases left between them. Per the germline V gene, CDR1 is SGHKS and CDR2 is YYEKEE (reference sequence).

This clone appeared once. The chain couples TRBV7-2 to TRBJ2-1; 11 bases are a match to TRBD2. V dropped 5 bases and J dropped 6; count of bases not matched to a gene: 12. This CDR3 comprises 17 residues. Per the germline V gene, CDR1 is SGHTA and CDR2 is FQGNSA. The DNA of the CDR3 is TGTGCCAGCAGCCTCCTGAGACTAGCGGGGCTACTCAATGAGCAGTTCTTC. This encodes CASSLLRLAGLLNEQFF.

The rearrangement uses TRBV6-5 and TRBJ1-2, with D hard to call. This CDR3 has 16 amino acids. V was pared by 4 bases and J by 0 bases, with 15 bases between. The germline CDR1 and CDR2 sequences are MNHEY and SVGAGI. DNA for the CDR3: TGTGCCAGCAGTTCCGCAACGTTCACTGCTAACTATGGCTACACCTTC. It translates to CASSSATFTANYGYTF.

V and J are TRBV5-1 and TRBJ2-1, with D possibly matching TRBD1 (5 bases). The CDR3 has 14 amino acids. V lost 1 base and J lost 4, with 9 bases in between. CDR1 is SGHRS, CDR2 YFSETQ, per germline. The CDR3 sequence: CASSLQQGYNEQFF. The CDR3 DNA is TGCGCCAGCAGCTTGCAGCAGGGTTACAATGAGCAGTTCTTC.

Only one count was recorded for this clone. This chain links TRBV11-3 with TRBJ2-7; 8 nucleotides line up with TRBD1. From germline, CDR1 is SGHNT and CDR2 YENEEA. Losses at the gene ends were 4 bases for V and 7 bases for J; bases not matched to a gene: 6. The CDR3 consists of 13 residues. CDR3 amino acids: CASSYGQGREQYF. CDR3 nucleotides: TGTGCCAGCAGCTACGGACAGGGAAGGGAGCAGTACTTC.

The J gene is TRBJ2-3, the V gene TRBV11-2, with unresolved D. V lost 8 bases, J lost 2 bases, and 20 bases lay in between. This CDR3 spans 16 amino acids. Germline assignment: CDR1 SGHAT and CDR2 FQNNGV. The CDR3 sequence: CASSPDGVGHTDTQYF. The CDR3, as DNA: TGTGCCAGCTCACCAGACGGAGTCGGTCACACAGATACGCAGTATTTT. The whole variable domain, filled in from reference TRBV11-2 and TRBJ2-3, reads EAGVAQSPRYKIIEKRQSVAFWCNPISGHATLYWYQQILGQGPKLLIQFQNNGVVDDSQLPKDRFSAERLKGVDSTLKIQPAKLEDSAVYLCASSPDGVGHTDTQYFGPGTRLTVL.

V and J are TRBV6-4 and TRBJ2-7; 7 positions match TRBD1. Trimming at V came to 2 bases and at J to 3 bases, leaving 7 bases not matched to a gene. Germline CDR1 and CDR2: MRHNA and SNTAGT. The CDR3 has 15 residues. CDR3: CASSDVGQKHYEQYF. DNA for the CDR3: TGTGCCAGCAGTGACGTGGGACAGAAACACTACGAGCAGTACTTC.

With regard to this clone: At the DNA level, this CDR3 is encoded by other sequences in the same sample as well. This sequence joins TRBV28 and TRBJ1-3; the D gene is possibly TRBD1 (6 bases). Germline CDR1 is MDHEN and CDR2 is SYDVKM. V shed 1 base and J shed 4 bases, with 8 bases lying between them. The CDR3 totals 14 residues. The CDR3 coding sequence is TGTGCCAGCAGTTTATCAGGGGCCGGAAACACCATATATTTT. Its translation: CASSLSGAGNTIYF. Based on the CDR3 plus reference TRBV28 and TRBJ1-3, the full variable domain is DVKVTQSSRYLVKRTGEKVFLECVQDMDHENMFWYRQDPGLGLRLIYFSYDVKMKEKGDIPEGYSVSREKKERFSLILESASTNQTSMYLCASSLSGAGNTIYFGEGSWLTVV.

This chain connects TRBV28 to TRBJ2-1; 10 nucleotides line up with TRBD2. With 7 bases clipped from V and 5 bases from J, the junction kept 8 bases outside the gene matches. This CDR3 is built from 15 residues. Germline-derived CDR1 and CDR2 are MDHEN and SYDVKM. CDR3 region: CASTFPGLAHNEQFF. CDR3 nucleotides: TGTGCCAGCACTTTTCCGGGACTAGCGCACAATGAGCAGTTCTTC.

Regarding this clone: The germline gene is not matched at one end of the junction; a read error may be the cause. This chain links TRBV6-1 with TRBJ2-6, with D uncertain. Germline V gene sequence: CDR1 MNHNS, CDR2 SASEGT. This CDR3 comprises 16 residues. CDR3 nucleotides: TGTGCCAACAGTGAGACCGGGTGGACTGGGGCCAACGTCCTGACTTTC. It encodes CANSETGWTGANVLTF.